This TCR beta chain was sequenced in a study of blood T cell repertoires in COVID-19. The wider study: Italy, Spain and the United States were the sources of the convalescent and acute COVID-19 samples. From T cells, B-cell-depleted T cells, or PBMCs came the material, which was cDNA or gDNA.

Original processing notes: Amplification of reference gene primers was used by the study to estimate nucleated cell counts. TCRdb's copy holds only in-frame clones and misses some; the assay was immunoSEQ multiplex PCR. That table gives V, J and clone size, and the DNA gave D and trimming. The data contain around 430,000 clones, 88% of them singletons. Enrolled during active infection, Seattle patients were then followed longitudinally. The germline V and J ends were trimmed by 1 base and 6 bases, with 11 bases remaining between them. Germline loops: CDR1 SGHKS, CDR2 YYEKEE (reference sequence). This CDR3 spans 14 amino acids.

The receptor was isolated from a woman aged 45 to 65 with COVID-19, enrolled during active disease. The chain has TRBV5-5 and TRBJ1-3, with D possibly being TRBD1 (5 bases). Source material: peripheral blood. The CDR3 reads CASSLLQGPNTIYF. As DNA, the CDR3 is TGTGCCAGCAGCTTGTTGCAGGGTCCAAACACCATATATTTT.